This T cell receptor (beta chain) is from a study of CD8+CD57+ T cells in acquired aplastic anemia listed by TCRdb under 2018. Study-wide context: A mean of about 3.2 ug of DNA, ranging from about 0.19 to 27.4 ug, was extracted from sorted CD4+ and CD8+ cells. For healthy donor samples, the average read count was about 10 million for CD4+ cells and 11 million to 13 million for CD8+ cells. Results the study describes overall, beyond this receptor: Some 30 CD8+ CDR3 sequences were found to be shared between patients and controls, but these sequences appeared to be highly expressed in patients and within the immunodominant clones of the patients. Between patients and healthy controls, no significant difference in CD8+ Simpson's diversity was found (P=0.060).

TCR repertoires of sorted CD4+ and CD8+ blood T cells from severe aplastic anemia patients and healthy subjects were deep-sequenced in the study. Ficoll-Paque density gradient centrifugation was used to isolate peripheral blood mononuclear cells. CD4+ and CD8+ T cells were sorted by FACS or magnetic beads before DNA extraction. Genomic DNA served as template for TCR beta VDJ combination and CDR3 sequence profiling. An Illumina HiSeq 2000 was the platform used for TCR repertoire sequencing. In the source study's methods: Repertoire assessment relied on Simpson's diversity index, CDR3 size and DJ length profiles, and TRBV/TRBJ rearrangement plots. The most abundant DNA sequence in the deep sequencing data was defined as the immunodominant clone. CDR3 amino acid sequences were screened for sharing across subjects and compared with published repertoires and the VDJdb database. The public reads were run again by TCRdb, first through fastp at Q25 and then through MiXCR, and only productive beta chains were kept. Rows matching on CDR3 protein sequence are summarized as one entry with the most common DNA and genes. The authors' filters were not applied to this entry. For this sample the table gives roughly 58,000 distinct CDR3 sequences, of which about 50% were detected only once. Of the sample, 2% to 3% falls within the top ten clones.

As to this clonotype: Its cognate antigen has yet to be identified. Base qualities were left out, and no much larger clone turns up one base away.

Deletion took 3 bases off V and 7 bases off J, with a span of 7 bases between the germline ends. The germline V gene (reference sequence) provides CDR1 LNHDA and CDR2 SQIVND. The CDR3 numbers 12 residues from cysteine through phenylalanine. Of all the DNA, just the CDR3 is kept, 36 bases in frame from base 1. The chain couples TRBV19 to TRBJ2-1; the D gene assignment is ambiguous. Input material: sorted CD4+, CD8+, or CD8+CD57+ T cells (not recorded which) from PBMCs. The receptor was isolated from a human donor in good health, serving as a control. The nucleotides read TGTGCCAGTAGTATCTCACGGAATGAGCAGTTCTTC. Translation gives CASSISRNEQFF. Full variable domain (CDR3 extended with the reference TRBV19 and TRBJ2-1 proteins): DGGITQSPKYLFRKEGQNVTLSCEQNLNHDAMYWYRQDPGQGLRLIYYSQIVNDFQKGDIAEGYSVSREKKESFPLTVTSAQKNPTAFYLCASSISRNEQFFGPGTRLTVL.